This section outlines one T cell receptor beta chain sequence together with its context. Its antigen is still unknown. Clones were read by immunoSEQ multiplex PCR, and TCRdb kept only the in-frame ones, dropping some. The profile shows 80,000 to 100,000 clones, around 91% of them singletons. This CDR3 spans 13 amino acids. Trimming cost V 2 bases and J 2 bases, with 7 bases left between them. Looked up from germline, CDR1 is SGDLS and CDR2 is YYNGEE. The sample belongs to a study of graft-versus-host responses after intestinal transplantation. The overall study: Each recipient received anti-thymocyte globulin induction, then tacrolimus and steroids for 3 to 4 years.

Study-level points and caveats: HvG clone declines early post-transplant were associated with peak circulating GvH levels.

J is TRBJ1-2 and V is TRBV9; D not certain. The sequence came from a human donor who was the organ donor for an intestinal transplant. Here the sequenced sample was unstimulated CD4+ T cells sorted from spleen or lymph node cells, taken before transplant. The CDR3 protein is CASSVQENYGYTF. The CDR3 DNA reads as TGTGCCAGCAGCGTTCAGGAAAACTATGGCTACACCTTC.